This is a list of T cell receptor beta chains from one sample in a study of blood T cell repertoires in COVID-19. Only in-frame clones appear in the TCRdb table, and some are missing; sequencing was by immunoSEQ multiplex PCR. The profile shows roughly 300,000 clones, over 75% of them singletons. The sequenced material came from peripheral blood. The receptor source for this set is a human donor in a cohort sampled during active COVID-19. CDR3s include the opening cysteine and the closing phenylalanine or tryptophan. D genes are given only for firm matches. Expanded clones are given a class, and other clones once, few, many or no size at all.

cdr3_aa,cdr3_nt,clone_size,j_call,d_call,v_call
CASSQNPGRDYGYTF,TGTGCCAGCTCACAAAACCCGGGTCGGGACTATGGCTACACCTTC,once,TRBJ1-2,.,TRBV18
CASSLAPENTGELFF,TGTGCCAGCAGCTTGGCCCCAGAGAACACCGGGGAGCTGTTTTTT,.,TRBJ2-2,.,TRBV5-5
CASPYPIKRGDQNTIYF,TGTGCCAGCCCCTACCCCATAAAAAGGGGTGACCAAAACACCATATATTTT,many,TRBJ1-3,.,TRBV27
CASSATGADGEKLFF,TGTGCCAGCAGCGCCACAGGGGCGGATGGTGAAAAACTGTTTTTT,.,TRBJ1-4,TRBD1,TRBV9
CASSKEADSQETQYF,TGTGCCAGCTCAAAGGAGGCGGACTCCCAAGAGACCCAGTACTTC,.,TRBJ2-5,.,TRBV18
CASMMGRNTGELFF,TGTGCCAGTATGATGGGCCGGAACACCGGGGAGCTGTTTTTT,.,TRBJ2-2,.,TRBV19
CSASTRDRDLNSPLHF,TGCAGTGCTAGTACCCGGGACAGAGATTTAAATTCACCCCTCCACTTT,.,TRBJ1-6,TRBD1,TRBV20-1
CASSKGTGGYDEQYF,TGTGCCAGCAGTAAGGGGACAGGGGGCTACGACGAGCAGTACTTC,.,TRBJ2-7,TRBD1,TRBV7-2
CASSTNVPSTSGNANTGELFF,TGTGCCAGCAGCACTAACGTACCGTCGACTAGCGGGAATGCGAACACCGGGGAGCTGTTTTTT,.,TRBJ2-2,TRBD2,TRBV7-9
CAWTGAYEQYF,TGTGCCTGGACAGGGGCTTACGAGCAGTACTTC,.,TRBJ2-7,.,TRBV30
CASSMGQVLTEAFF,TGTGCCAGTAGTATGGGCCAGGTGCTGACTGAAGCTTTCTTT,.,TRBJ1-1,.,TRBV19
CASSQGSGRARETQYF,TGCGCCAGCAGCCAAGGTAGCGGGAGGGCCCGGGAGACCCAGTACTTC,.,TRBJ2-5,TRBD2,TRBV4-1
CASTSPIGSGRTGDTQYF,TGTGCCAGTACCTCCCCCATCGGTAGCGGGAGGACAGGAGATACGCAGTATTTT,.,TRBJ2-3,TRBD2,TRBV19
CASSLSSGEAEEQFF,TGTGCCAGCAGCCTCTCTAGCGGGGAGGCGGAGGAGCAGTTCTTC,.,TRBJ2-1,TRBD2,TRBV11-3
CASKSDRSTNEKLFF,TGTGCCAGCAAGAGCGACAGATCAACTAATGAAAAACTGTTTTTT,.,TRBJ1-4,.,TRBV6-5
CASSVGGRGRYNEQFF,TGTGCCAGCAGCGTAGGAGGTCGCGGGAGGTACAATGAGCAGTTCTTC,.,TRBJ2-1,TRBD2,TRBV9
CASSLGRDAPQETQYF,TGCGCCAGCAGCTTAGGTCGGGATGCTCCCCAAGAGACCCAGTACTTC,.,TRBJ2-5,.,TRBV5-1
CASSQQRGLYNEQFF,TGTGCCAGCAGCCAGCAGCGGGGACTTTACAATGAGCAGTTCTTC,.,TRBJ2-1,TRBD2,TRBV3-1/TRBV3-2
CASSEDLDRVGFKGYTF,TGTGCCAGCAGTGAGGATTTGGACAGGGTGGGCTTCAAGGGCTACACCTTC,.,TRBJ1-2,TRBD1,TRBV6-1
CASMRMVNGYTF,TGTGCCAGTATGAGGATGGTCAATGGCTACACCTTC,.,TRBJ1-2,.,TRBV6-5
CASSYSRGVNTEAFF,TGTGCCAGCAGTTACTCGCGGGGAGTGAACACTGAAGCTTTCTTT,.,TRBJ1-1,.,TRBV6-6
CASSLVPQNYGYTF,TGCGCCAGCAGCTTGGTCCCACAGAACTATGGCTACACCTTC,.,TRBJ1-2,.,TRBV5-1
CAGGQAKGTQYF,TGTGCCGGGGGACAGGCCAAAGGGACCCAGTACTTC,.,TRBJ2-5,TRBD1,TRBV28
CASSAPGQSYEQYF,TGTGCCAGCAGCGCCCCGGGACAGAGCTACGAGCAGTACTTC,.,TRBJ2-7,.,TRBV21-1
CASSTPNNEQFF,TGTGCCAGCAGTACTCCAAACAATGAGCAGTTCTTC,.,TRBJ2-1,.,TRBV28
CASSLDGGISQPQHF,TGTGCCAGCAGCTTGGATGGGGGCATCAGTCAGCCCCAGCATTTT,.,TRBJ1-5,.,TRBV5-5
CASSKDRSYNEQFF,TGTGCCAGCAGCAAGGACAGGTCCTACAATGAGCAGTTCTTC,.,TRBJ2-1,TRBD1,TRBV2
CASSSGYRVDYGYTF,TGTGCCAGCAGCTCTGGGTACAGGGTAGACTATGGCTACACCTTC,.,TRBJ1-2,.,TRBV5-6
CASSVGTLIYNEQFF,TGTGCCAGCAGCGTGGGGACTCTTATCTACAATGAGCAGTTCTTC,few,TRBJ2-1,.,TRBV9
CASSLVGGPSGSYEQYF,TGCGCCAGCAGCTTAGTAGGAGGCCCTAGCGGGTCTTACGAGCAGTACTTC,.,TRBJ2-7,TRBD2,TRBV5-1